The 22 T cell receptor beta chains in this list originate from one sample, sequenced in a study of blood T cell repertoires in COVID-19. Here immunoSEQ multiplex PCR was the method, and the copy in TCRdb shows in-frame clones only, minus some. The repertoire holds some 140,000 clones, with around 89% as singletons. Sequenced input: peripheral blood. The receptors here all came from a man aged 65 to 79 with active COVID-19.

The chain employs TRBV13 and TRBJ2-1; 10 bases are shared with TRBD2. This CDR3 has 14 residues. Germline V lookup: CDR1 PRHDT, CDR2 FYEKMQ (reference sequence). V lost 6 bases to trimming and J lost 9 bases; unmatched junction nucleotides: 8. CDR3 in amino acids: CASRKLLAGAEQFF. The DNA of the CDR3 is TGTGCCAGCAGAAAACTTCTAGCGGGAGCTGAGCAGTTCTTC.

The gene calls are TRBV3-1 (or the pseudogene TRBV3-2) and TRBJ1-6, with 10 bases that match TRBD1. Germline V lookup: CDR1 LGHDT, CDR2 YNNKEL (reference sequence). Trimming removed 5 bases from V and 5 bases from J; junction bases left unmatched: 3. This CDR3 spans 15 amino acids. The CDR3 bases are TGTGCCAGCAGCGTTGGGACAGGGGATAATTCACCCCTCCACTTT. It translates to CASSVGTGDNSPLHF.

This chain uses TRBV2 with TRBJ1-5; 7 positions match TRBD1. Germline CDR1 reads SNHLY; CDR2 reads FYNNEI. J gave up 2 bases and V 3 bases, and 4 bases lay outside the gene matches. The CDR3 is 15 residues long. The CDR3 nucleotides are TGTGCCAGCAGTGAGACCGACAGGGGCAATCAGCCCCAGCATTTT. Amino acids: CASSETDRGNQPQHF.

This chain links TRBV6-2 or TRBV6-3 with TRBJ2-1; D might be TRBD2 (5 bases). V lost 0 bases, J lost 7 bases, and 13 bases lay in between. Germline V gene data show CDR1 as MNHEY and CDR2 as SVGEGT. There are 15 residues in the CDR3. The CDR3 protein is CASSYSTREANEQFF. In nucleotides, the CDR3 is TGTGCCAGCAGTTACTCGACCCGGGAAGCAAATGAGCAGTTCTTC.

The chain couples TRBV7-3 to TRBJ2-6; TRBD1 is a possible D gene (6 bases). The CDR3 is made up of 17 amino acids. From germline, CDR1 is SGHTA and CDR2 FQGTGA. Trimming left V 3 bases short and J 0 bases short, with 12 bases between. The CDR3 DNA reads as TGTGCCAGCAGCTTCCGAGGACAGAGCTCTGGGGCCAACGTCCTGACTTTC. Translating gives CASSFRGQSSGANVLTF. The full variable domain, completed using reference TRBV7-3 and TRBJ2-6, is GAGVSQTPSNKVTEKGKYVELRCDPISGHTALYWYRQSLGQGPEFLIYFQGTGAADDSGLPNDRFFAVRPEGSVSTLKIQRTERGDSAVYLCASSFRGQSSGANVLTFGAGSRLTVL.

This chain connects TRBV2 to TRBJ2-6, with a tentative D call TRBD2 (6 bases). There are 14 residues in the CDR3. In germline, CDR1 is SNHLY, CDR2 FYNNEI. The V end was cut by 6 bases, the J end by 1 base, with 7 bases between. In nucleotides, the CDR3 is TGTGCCAGCAGGGAGGGGTCTGGGGCCAACGTCCTGACTTTC. Translation gives CASREGSGANVLTF.

The chain recombines TRBV7-9 with TRBJ2-5; TRBD1 might be the D (6 bases). The CDR3 sequence is 16 residues long. V was pared by 4 bases and J by 1 base, with 16 bases between. Per germline, CDR1 SEHNR and CDR2 FQNEAQ (reference sequence). CDR3 region: CASSSTLTGPQETQYF. CDR3 nucleotide sequence: TGTGCCAGCAGCTCCACCCTGACAGGCCCCCAAGAGACCCAGTACTTC.

The chain links TRBV29-1 to TRBJ1-1, with TRBD1 matching 8 bases. Germline CDR1 SQVTM, CDR2 ANQGSEA. This CDR3 region has 12 residues. Unmatched junction bases numbered 4, after V lost 6 bases and J lost 4 bases. The CDR3 loop reads CSVTGVSTEAFF. In nucleotides, the CDR3 is TGCAGCGTGACAGGGGTGAGCACTGAAGCTTTCTTT.

The gene calls are TRBV6-6 and TRBJ2-7; D is unresolved. Germline CDR1 MNHNY, CDR2 SVGAGI (reference sequence). Trimming cost V 0 bases and J 4 bases, with 13 bases left between them. The CDR3 has 15 amino acids. In DNA, the CDR3 is TGTGCCAGCAGTTACTCGAGGCAGCGCCCGTACGAGCAGTACTTC. This codes for CASSYSRQRPYEQYF.

For the CDR3, the DNA is TGTGCCAGCAGGGGGACTAGCGGGAGGGCTGAGACCCAGTACTTC. Its translation is CASRGTSGRAETQYF. The chain uses TRBV6-5 and TRBJ2-5; 16 positions match TRBD2. Germline V lookup: CDR1 MNHEY, CDR2 SVGAGI. This CDR3 is 15 amino acids long. V shed 6 bases, J shed 5 bases, and the junction held 3 bases outside the gene matches.

The J gene is TRBJ2-7, the V gene TRBV29-1; a possible D gene is TRBD2 (5 bases). CDR3 length: 12 amino acids. V lost 4 bases and J 2 bases, leaving 9 bases between the germline ends. Germline V gene sequence: CDR1 SQVTM, CDR2 ANQGSEA. DNA of the CDR3: TGCAGCGTTGGGACTGCCCCCTACGAGCAGTACTTC. It encodes CSVGTAPYEQYF.

This rearrangement joins TRBV7-2 to TRBJ2-1, with 8 bases fitting TRBD2. Losses at the gene ends were 2 bases for V and 4 bases for J; bases not matched to a gene: 4. The CDR3 length is 15 residues. In germline, CDR1 is SGHTA, CDR2 FQGNSA. The CDR3 reads CASSLRTSGYNEQFF. Written as DNA, the CDR3 is TGTGCCAGCAGCTTAAGAACTAGCGGATACAATGAGCAGTTCTTC. Supplemented by reference TRBV7-2 and TRBJ2-1, the full variable domain reads GAGVSQSPSNKVTEKGKDVELRCDPISGHTALYWYRQSLGQGLEFLIYFQGNSAPDKSGLPSDRFSAERTGGSVSTLTIQRTQQEDSAVYLCASSLRTSGYNEQFFGPGTRLTVL.

The chain carries TRBV5-6 and TRBJ1-1; D perhaps matches TRBD1 (6 bases). Germline-derived CDR1 and CDR2 are SGHDT and YYEEEE. The CDR3 runs 14 residues. V was shortened by 4 bases and J by 0 bases, with 10 bases between the two germline ends. CDR3 residues: CASSQQGVNTEAFF. In DNA, the CDR3 is TGTGCCAGCAGCCAACAGGGAGTGAACACTGAAGCTTTCTTT.

This clone was detected a few times. The gene calls are TRBV6-5 and TRBJ2-1; D is ambiguous. The CDR3 spans 16 residues. Germline lookup yields CDR1 MNHEY and CDR2 SVGAGI. The V and J ends lost 0 bases and 7 bases respectively, with 16 bases between them. For the CDR3, the DNA is TGTGCCAGCAGTTACTCGATGGTAGCCTCGTTGAATGAGCAGTTCTTC. It encodes CASSYSMVASLNEQFF.

The chain carries TRBV3-1 (or the pseudogene TRBV3-2) and TRBJ1-6; D is unresolved. Germline CDR1 reads LGHDT; CDR2 reads YNNKEL (reference sequence). The CDR3 sequence is 15 residues long. Trimming removed 7 bases at V and 9 bases at J, with 19 bases between. The CDR3 here is CASNPGSGDSSPLHF. The CDR3 region has the DNA TGTGCCAGCAACCCGGGCTCCGGGGATAGTTCACCCCTCCACTTT.

J is TRBJ2-2 and V is TRBV4-1, with a tentative D call TRBD2 (5 bases). This CDR3 is built from 16 residues. Germline V gene sequence: CDR1 MGHRA, CDR2 YSYEKL. V dropped 6 bases and J dropped 0 bases, with 14 bases sitting between them. The CDR3: CASSSGGGSNTGELFF. As DNA, the CDR3 is TGCGCCAGCAGTTCGGGCGGCGGGTCGAACACCGGGGAGCTGTTTTTT.

The chain combines TRBV9 with TRBJ1-5; TRBD1 agrees at 8 bases. The V gene end was trimmed by 5 bases and the J gene end by 1 base; junction bases not matched to a gene: 5. The CDR3 has 15 residues. From germline, CDR1 is SGDLS and CDR2 YYNGEE. CDR3 protein: CASSLTGASNQPQHF. Written as DNA, the CDR3 is TGTGCCAGCAGTTTGACAGGGGCCAGCAATCAGCCCCAGCATTTT. The entire variable domain, with the rest obtained from reference TRBV9 and TRBJ1-5, is as follows: DSGVTQTPKHLITATGQRVTLRCSPRSGDLSVYWYQQSLDQGLQFLIQYYNGEERAKGNILERFSAQQFPDLHSELNLSSLELGDSALYFCASSLTGASNQPQHFGDGTRLSIL.

This sequence joins TRBV7-9 and TRBJ1-4; D possibly corresponds to TRBD1 (6 bases). CDR1 and CDR2 from the germline V gene are SEHNR and FQNEAQ (reference sequence). The CDR3 is 14 residues long. V was pared by 5 bases and J by 3 bases, with 10 bases between. The chain's CDR3 is CASSQTGANEKLFF. The CDR3 DNA reads TGTGCCAGCAGCCAGACAGGTGCTAATGAAAAACTGTTTTTT.

This chain uses TRBV27 with TRBJ2-6; 8 bases agree with TRBD1. The CDR3 covers 17 residues. The germline V gene has CDR1 MNHEY and CDR2 SMNVEV (reference sequence). The V segment lost 5 bases and the J segment 0 bases; nucleotides outside the gene matches: 6. CDR3 DNA: TGTGCCAGCAGTCCCGGACAGGGAGTCTCTGGGGCCAACGTCCTGACTTTC. It codes for CASSPGQGVSGANVLTF.

A single count supports this clone. V gene TRBV20-1 combines with J gene TRBJ2-3; 9 nucleotides match TRBD1. This CDR3 region has 17 residues. The V and J ends lost 3 bases and 0 bases, in that order; junction bases with no gene match: 10. Germline CDR1 and CDR2: DFQATT and SNEGSKA (reference sequence). CDR3 sequence (DNA): TGCAGTGCTAGTCCCGGGACAGGGCGCTCTAGCACAGATACGCAGTATTTT. Translation gives CSASPGTGRSSTDTQYF.

The chain recombines TRBV7-6 with TRBJ2-7; 8 bases agree with TRBD2. CDR3 length equals 15 residues. Trimming cost V 0 bases and J 3 bases; bases outside gene matches: 4. CDR1 SGHVS and CDR2 FNYEAQ come from the germline V gene. The DNA of the CDR3 is TGTGCCAGCAGCTTAGCGGCTAGCGGGCTCTACGAGCAGTACTTC. Its protein is CASSLAASGLYEQYF.

The rearrangement uses TRBV5-1 and TRBJ2-4; no clear D. The CDR3 has 12 residues. CDR1 SGHRS and CDR2 YFSETQ come from the germline V gene. V was clipped by 1 base and J by 5 bases, with 4 bases between them. CDR3 nucleotides: TGCGCCAGCAGCTTGCAGGAAAACATTCAGTACTTC. This encodes CASSLQENIQYF. Filled out from reference TRBV5-1 and TRBJ2-4, the complete variable domain reads KAGVTQTPRYLIKTRGQQVTLSCSPISGHRSVSWYQQTPGQGLQFLFEYFSETQRNKGNFPGRFSGRQFSNSRSEMNVSTLELGDSALYLCASSLQENIQYFGAGTRLSVL.